A single sample is the source of the 7 T cell receptor beta chains below, sequenced in a study of blood T cell repertoires in COVID-19. The protocol was immunoSEQ multiplex PCR, while the TCRdb copy is restricted to in-frame clones and leaves out a portion. The sample contains approximately 210,000 clones, 80% to 90% of which appear only once. The sample consisted of peripheral blood. The receptors here all came from a man aged 45-60 years with COVID-19, enrolled during active disease.

The V and J genes are TRBV7-2 and TRBJ1-1, with no clear D. With 1 base removed from V and 4 bases from J, the gap between germline ends came to 10 bases. CDR1 is SGHTA, CDR2 FQGNSA, per germline. This CDR3 comprises 14 residues. Here the CDR3 reads CASSLEMGSTEAFF. CDR3 nucleotides: TGTGCCAGCAGCTTAGAGATGGGCTCCACTGAAGCTTTCTTT.

The V call is TRBV7-8, the J call TRBJ2-7, with a weak D call TRBD1 (5 bases). The CDR3 extends over 14 amino acids. Germline CDR1 is SGHVS and CDR2 is FQNEAQ. Trimming removed 5 bases from V and 1 base from J, with 12 bases in between. The chain's CDR3 is CASSPLRGSYEQYF. Written as DNA, the CDR3 is TGTGCCAGCAGCCCCTTAAGGGGTTCCTACGAGCAGTACTTC.

The rearrangement links TRBV10-3 to TRBJ1-2, with 8 bases aligning to TRBD1. Germline V gene data show CDR1 as ENHRY and CDR2 as SYGVKD. The CDR3 is 15 amino acids. The trim removed 8 bases at V and 0 bases at J, leaving 8 bases unmatched. The CDR3 region is CAIYSQGAANYGYTF. CDR3 bases: TGTGCCATCTACTCGCAGGGGGCGGCTAACTATGGCTACACCTTC.

The chain carries TRBV21-1 and TRBJ2-5; the table's D gene call, TRBD1, was not cross checked with the DNA. TRBV21-1 is termed a pseudogene. This CDR3 is 15 amino acids long. The CDR3 here is CASSNLGHGQETQYF. Here the CDR3 DNA reads TGTGCCAGCAGCAACCTAGGACACGGGCAAGAGACCCAGTACTTC.

The chain links TRBV2 to TRBJ2-4; TRBD1 matches 9 bases. CDR1 SNHLY and CDR2 FYNNEI come from the germline V gene. The CDR3 has 16 amino acids. Unmatched junction bases numbered 5, after V lost 2 bases and J lost 3 bases. The CDR3: CASSESRGQGKNIQYF. The CDR3 coding sequence is TGTGCCAGCAGTGAATCGAGGGGACAGGGCAAAAACATTCAGTACTTC. The full variable domain, rest sourced from reference TRBV2 and TRBJ2-4, is EPEVTQTPSHQVTQMGQEVILRCVPISNHLYFYWYRQILGQKVEFLVSFYNNEISEKSEIFDDQFSVERPDGSNFTLKIRSTKLEDSAMYFCASSESRGQGKNIQYFGAGTRLSVL.

J is TRBJ2-1 and V is TRBV19; TRBD1 matches 10 bases. The CDR3 has 15 residues. The germline V gene encodes CDR1 LNHDA and CDR2 SQIVND (reference sequence). V was clipped by 5 bases and J by 7 bases; unmatched bases: 8. In nucleotides, the CDR3 is TGTGCCAGTAGTGGAGGACAGGGGGTTAAGAATGAGCAGTTCTTC. Amino acid sequence: CASSGGQGVKNEQFF.

In its sample, this clone was seen once. V and J are TRBV18 and TRBJ2-1; TRBD1 matches at 10 bases. The CDR3 has 13 residues. Trimming took 5 bases from V and 7 from J; bases not matched to a gene: 2. Germline V CDR1 and CDR2: KGHSH, LQKENI. For the CDR3, the DNA is TGTGCCAGCTCATCGGACAGGGGGAATGAGCAGTTCTTC. It codes for CASSSDRGNEQFF. The full variable domain, its missing parts supplied by reference TRBV18 and TRBJ2-1, is NAGVMQNPRHLVRRRGQEARLRCSPMKGHSHVYWYRQLPEEGLKFMVYLQKENIIDESGMPKERFSAEFPKEGPSILRIQQVVRGDSAAYFCASSSDRGNEQFFGPGTRLTVL.